This T cell receptor (beta chain) was captured by sequencing in a study of tumor-infiltrating lymphocytes in primary liver carcinoma. Whole-study context: Stage T1-T3 N0M0 tumors measured roughly 4.2 to 10 cm at most. Whole-study results and caveats: Among top clones, only about 7-25% appeared in all five tumor regions.

Per the germline V gene, CDR1 is SGHAT and CDR2 is FQNNGV. This CDR3 is built from 17 residues. Starting material of about 450 ng total RNA yielded TCR beta cDNA via a constant-region primer. Generation of the TCR beta libraries relied on three nested multiplex PCR rounds using slightly modified ARM-PCR. TRBV1-TRBV30 forward primers paired with a C-beta reverse primer were used in the first two PCR rounds, which ran around 10 cycles each. TCRdb analysed the multiplex PCR reads with MiXCR anew, one entry per CDR3 protein. The profile shows tens of thousands of distinct CDR3 sequences, 76% of them singletons. A remark on this clonotype: Its target is not known. A junction end diverges from the germline sequence, so it may reflect a read error.

Each 20-30 mg portion of unsorted bulk tissue served as the source for co-extraction of RNA and DNA. Five separate regions per tumor were sampled. Each tumor sample had over 75% viable tumor cells. J is TRBJ2-3 and V is TRBV11-2; 9 bases map to TRBD2. The clonotype was recovered from a man aged 35-49 years with primary liver carcinoma and hepatitis B virus infection. Sample: liver tumor tissue from sampling region 5. The subset: tumor region T5, tumor centre. The CDR3: CAISLIAGGSNRDTQYF. DNA for the CDR3: TGTGCCATCAGCCTAATCGCGGGAGGGTCTAACAGAGATACGCAGTATTTT.